This T cell receptor beta chain was sequenced during a study of PD-L1 blockade in urothelial cancer. The time point denotes: pretreatment peripheral blood. The CDR3 totals 15 residues. The V and J ends lost 6 bases and 3 bases, in that order; junction bases with no gene match: 9. Germline V gives CDR1 MDHEN, CDR2 SYDVKM. Overall study results and limits: Pretreatment blood TCR clonality under the median forecast improved survival.

Sequenced by immunoSEQ multiplex PCR; TCRdb stores in-frame clones only, minus some. This table has tens of thousands of clones, less than 85% appearing once. Comment on this clone: Its target is not known.

The clonotype was recovered from a man aged 65-85 years with urothelial cancer. The specimen was PBMCs, collected around atezolizumab (anti-PD-L1) treatment. The chain uses TRBV28 and TRBJ2-7; 9 bases fit TRBD1. The DNA of the CDR3 is TGTGCCAGCAGCCAGGCCGGGACAGGGATCTACGAGCAGTACTTC. Residues: CASSQAGTGIYEQYF.